The 18 T cell receptor beta chains reported below all come from one sample, sequenced in a study of blood T cells in healthy people across ages. Primed by a sample-barcoded 5' primer and a J-beta primer mix, a second PCR proceeded for roughly 6 to 12 cycles. TCRdb re-derived calls from the 5' RACE reads in MiXCR, one entry per CDR3 protein. The table lists 800,000 or so distinct CDR3 sequences, about half of them singletons, with roughly 18% in the top ten. Sequenced material: blood. These receptors were collected from an elderly man in good health.

The chain recombines TRBV12-3 or TRBV12-4 with TRBJ2-1, with D perhaps assigned TRBD1 or TRBD2 (5 bases each). Trimming pared 6 bases from V and 5 bases from J, leaving 17 bases between. The CDR3 length is 15 residues. CDR3 residues: CASSNRGLFNNEQFF. The CDR3, as DNA: TGTGCCAGCAGCAACCGGGGCCTCTTTAACAATGAGCAGTTCTTC.

V is TRBV20-1 and J is TRBJ2-7; the D is unclear. Germline V gene lookup returns CDR1 DFQATT and CDR2 SNEGSKA (reference sequence). The CDR3 totals 12 residues. The V end was cut by 2 bases, the J end by 3 bases, with 8 bases between. CDR3 DNA sequence: TGCAGTGCTAGACCTCATTTCTACGAGCAGTACTTC. It is translated as CSARPHFYEQYF.

The V gene is TRBV20-1, the J gene TRBJ2-3, with 11 positions matching TRBD1. The germline V gene has CDR1 DFQATT and CDR2 SNEGSKA (reference sequence). CDR3 length: 16 amino acids. Trimming cost V 7 bases and J 5 bases; bases outside gene matches: 14. CDR3 coding DNA: TGCAGTGGACAAAAGAGGACAGGGGGCATAGAAGATACGCAGTATTTT. The encoded protein is CSGQKRTGGIEDTQYF.

The V call is TRBV19, the J call TRBJ1-5; D is undetermined. V shed 3 bases and J shed 0 bases, with 12 bases lying between them. CDR3 length: 16 amino acids. CDR1 and CDR2 from the germline V gene are LNHDA and SQIVND (reference sequence). CDR3 in DNA: TGTGCCAGTAGTATTCACGGGGTCGATAGCAATCAGCCCCAGCATTTT. This encodes CASSIHGVDSNQPQHF.

About this clonotype: A junction end diverges from the germline sequence, so it may reflect a read error. The J gene is TRBJ2-7, the V gene TRBV20-1; D uncertain. Per germline, CDR1 DFQATT and CDR2 SNEGSKA (reference sequence). The CDR3 consists of 12 residues. The CDR3 DNA follows: TGCAGTGCTAGAGGCCAGGCCTACGAGCCGTACTTC. It is translated as CSARGQAYEPYF.

This clonotype was picked up many times. Since a much larger clone is just one base distant, this may be a read error. The chain employs TRBV18 and TRBJ2-5; D possibly corresponds to TRBD2 (7 bases). Germline CDR1 and CDR2: KGHSH and LQKENI. The CDR3 length is 16 residues. Trimming removed 2 bases from V and 11 bases from J, with 24 bases in between. The DNA of the CDR3 is TGTGCCAGCTCACCATCGGGGGGCCATGGAAACAATGAGCAGTACTTC. The encoded protein is CASSPSGGHGNNEQYF.

The V call is TRBV20-1, the J call TRBJ2-1; 10 bases line up with TRBD2. Germline V gene data show CDR1 as DFQATT and CDR2 as SNEGSKA (reference sequence). The CDR3 has 17 amino acids. V lost 3 bases and J lost 3; bases outside the gene matches: 11. CDR3 coding DNA: TGCAGTGCTAGCATCGCTAGCGGGAGAATCATCTACAATGAGCAGTTCTTC. It is translated as CSASIASGRIIYNEQFF.

In its sample, this clonotype was seen a few times. The chain carries TRBV7-2 and TRBJ2-1, with 12 bases matching TRBD2. CDR1 SGHTA and CDR2 FQGNSA come from the germline V gene. The CDR3 spans 16 residues. Trimming took 4 bases from V and 8 from J; bases not matched to a gene: 9. CDR3 bases: TGTGCCAGCAGCTCCCAGACTAGCGGGAGAACCTATGAGCAGTTCTTC. Its protein is CASSSQTSGRTYEQFF. Drawing the rest from reference TRBV7-2 and TRBJ2-1, the complete variable domain is GAGVSQSPSNKVTEKGKDVELRCDPISGHTALYWYRQSLGQGLEFLIYFQGNSAPDKSGLPSDRFSAERTGGSVSTLTIQRTQQEDSAVYLCASSSQTSGRTYEQFFGPGTRLTVL.

The genes are TRBV29-1 and TRBJ2-3, with TRBD2 identical over 7 bases. V trimming: 6 bases; J trimming: 2 bases; junction bases outside the gene matches: 14. This CDR3 has 16 residues. From germline, CDR1 is SQVTM and CDR2 ANQGSEA. The CDR3 DNA reads as TGCAGCGTGCCCCGTGGGGGAGGGTTATCCACAGATACGCAGTATTTT. It translates to CSVPRGGGLSTDTQYF.

This clonotype was counted a few times. The chain recombines TRBV3-1 with TRBJ2-7, with D possibly being TRBD2 (6 bases). CDR3 length: 12 amino acids. CDR1 LGHDT and CDR2 YNNKEL come from the germline V gene (reference sequence). Trimming removed 3 bases at V and 12 bases at J, with 15 bases between. The CDR3 here is CASSQGGIHRYF. The CDR3 nucleotides read TGTGCCAGCAGCCAGGGCGGGATCCATCGGTACTTC.

A single count supports this clonotype. V gene TRBV27 combines with J gene TRBJ2-3, with TRBD2 identical over 13 bases. V lost 7 bases, J lost 6 bases, and 7 bases stayed unmatched. The CDR3 sequence is 15 residues long. Germline V gives CDR1 MNHEY, CDR2 SMNVEV (reference sequence). This CDR3 reads CASKITSGGADTQYF. CDR3 in DNA: TGTGCCAGCAAAATTACTAGCGGGGGGGCGGATACGCAGTATTTT.

This clonotype was counted at least ten times. J is TRBJ2-1 and V is TRBV27; unclear D gene. V lost 6 bases to trimming and J lost 0 bases, with 15 bases between them. There are 16 residues in the CDR3. The germline V gene encodes CDR1 MNHEY and CDR2 SMNVEV (reference sequence). CDR3 residues: CASSLRRVGSYNEQFF. The CDR3 DNA follows: TGTGCCAGCAGCCTCCGTCGAGTGGGCTCCTACAATGAGCAGTTCTTC.

This clonotype was recorded many times. The gene calls are TRBV5-1 and TRBJ2-1; D is ambiguous. Germline CDR1 is SGHRS and CDR2 is YFSETQ. The V and J ends lost 4 bases and 4 bases respectively, with 15 bases between them. The CDR3 runs 15 residues. This chain's CDR3 is CASSRSDALYNEQFF. The CDR3 coding sequence is TGCGCCAGCAGCCGCTCGGATGCTCTTTACAATGAGCAGTTCTTC.

The chain carries TRBV10-3 and TRBJ2-7; D is unclear. Trimming took 10 bases from V and 6 from J, leaving 19 bases between them. CDR1 ENHRY and CDR2 SYGVKD come from the germline V gene. This CDR3 is 13 amino acids long. Here the CDR3 DNA reads TGTGCCACAGGCGGCGACCCGACATCCGAGCAGTACTTC. It translates to CATGGDPTSEQYF.

The CDR3 coding sequence is TGTGCCAGCAGTTTACTCTCAGGAGATAATTCACCCCTCCACTTT. It is translated as CASSLLSGDNSPLHF. The chain couples TRBV28 to TRBJ1-6; D gene ambiguous. Trimming took 2 bases from V and 5 from J, leaving 10 bases between them. This CDR3 contains 15 residues. The germline CDR1 and CDR2 sequences are MDHEN and SYDVKM. The variable domain in full, with the rest retrieved from reference TRBV28 and TRBJ1-6, is DVKVTQSSRYLVKRTGEKVFLECVQDMDHENMFWYRQDPGLGLRLIYFSYDVKMKEKGDIPEGYSVSREKKERFSLILESASTNQTSMYLCASSLLSGDNSPLHFGNGTRLTVT.

This clonotype has a handful of counts. The chain uses TRBV24-1 and TRBJ2-1; possible D gene TRBD2, 6 bases. Germline lookup yields CDR1 KGHDR and CDR2 SFDVKD. This CDR3 comprises 14 residues. The V and J ends lost 0 bases and 15 bases respectively, with 17 bases between them. The CDR3 DNA is TGTGCCACCAGTGATTTGACGGGACTGGGCGTTTTGTTCTTC. Translation gives CATSDLTGLGVLFF.

This chain joins TRBV6-6 and TRBJ2-1, with 7 bases identical to TRBD2. The CDR3 length is 16 residues. Germline V gene sequence: CDR1 MNHNY, CDR2 SVGAGI (reference sequence). V shed 0 bases, J shed 3 bases, and the junction held 5 bases outside the gene matches. CDR3 protein: CASSYSIASGYNEQFF. CDR3 coding DNA: TGTGCCAGCAGTTACTCGATTGCTAGCGGCTACAATGAGCAGTTCTTC.

The sample holds a few counts of this clonotype. The CDR3 region has the DNA TGTGCCAGCAGTGCATCGAGACTAGCGGGAGGTGTTTGGGGCCTCTACAATGAGCAGTTCTTC. The encoded protein is CASSASRLAGGVWGLYNEQFF. The J gene is TRBJ2-1, the V gene TRBV25-1, with 13 bases aligning to TRBD2. The CDR3 runs to 21 residues. Germline V gene lookup returns CDR1 MGHDK and CDR2 SYGVNS. Losses at the gene ends were 4 bases for V and 3 bases for J; bases not matched to a gene: 18.